This entry is about one T cell receptor (beta chain). What it binds is not known. This sample was taken from a study of T cell responses to AZD1222 COVID-19 vaccine. Study observations and caveats: Regions 160-218 and 743-854 dominated among vaccine-associated CD4 TCRs spanning spike. Just six AZD1222 recipients tested seropositive at baseline. Donors skewed white British and female; clonal diversity was possibly underestimated.

Samples with a second dose at about 4 or about 12 weeks were pooled together. This CDR3 is built from 14 residues. V gave up 5 bases and J gave up 4 bases, with 14 bases separating them. The germline CDR1 and CDR2 sequences are SGHNT and YENEEA. Profiling relied on immunoSEQ multiplex PCR, and the TCRdb table lists in-frame clones only, not all of them. The top ten hold less than 9.5% of the sample, which has 85,000 to 130,000 clones, 80% to 95% seen once. The specimen comprised peripheral blood, sampled 28 days after the second AZD1222 dose. The TCR sequence derives from an adult who received the AZD1222 COVID-19 vaccine. The J gene is TRBJ1-1, the V gene TRBV11-3; tentatively, D is TRBD1 (6 bases). CDR3 nucleotides: TGTGCCAGCAGCCCCGGGGGCGGGGGCACTGAAGCTTTCTTT. Translated, it gives CASSPGGGGTEAFF.